This is a list of T cell receptor beta chains from one sample in a study of blood T cell repertoires in COVID-19. Profiling relied on immunoSEQ multiplex PCR, and the TCRdb table lists in-frame clones only, not all of them. Of 150,000 to 200,000 clones in the sample, roughly nine tenths were seen once. Sequenced input: peripheral blood. The receptors come from a man aged 60 to 75 with active or convalescent COVID-19. The CDR3 runs from the conserved cysteine through the conserved F or W. Fields, in order: D gene, V gene, CDR3 length, J gene, clone size, CDR3 protein, CDR3 DNA. A D gene is named only where the DNA matches it firmly. Expanded clones get a size class; other rows say once, few or many, or leave the size out.

TRBD2	TRBV19	20	TRBJ2-1	-	CASSVSSLASGSSSYNEQFF	TGTGCCAGTAGTGTATCTTCTTTGGCTAGCGGGTCGAGCTCCTACAATGAGCAGTTCTTC
-	TRBV19	15	TRBJ1-2	-	CASSARTDPNYGYTF	TGTGCCAGTAGTGCCAGGACAGACCCTAACTATGGCTACACCTTC
TRBD1	TRBV7-6	15	TRBJ1-2	-	CASSLLDHRGRGYTF	TGTGCCAGCAGCTTATTAGACCACAGGGGAAGGGGCTACACCTTC
-	TRBV5-6	14	TRBJ2-2	-	CASSFGQNTGELFF	TGTGCCAGCAGCTTTGGGCAGAACACCGGGGAGCTGTTTTTT
-	TRBV6-1	17	TRBJ1-6	-	CASSGGTASSYNSPLHF	TGTGCCAGCAGTGGCGGGACCGCGAGCTCCTATAATTCACCCCTCCACTTT
-	TRBV12-3/TRBV12-4	13	TRBJ1-1	-	CASSDTSNTEAFF	TGTGCCAGCAGCGATACATCAAACACTGAAGCTTTCTTT
TRBD2	TRBV10-1	20	TRBJ2-3	-	CASSESNRGRLAGDSDTQYF	TGCGCCAGCAGTGAGTCTAACAGGGGGAGACTAGCGGGAGATTCAGATACGCAGTATTTT
-	TRBV12-3/TRBV12-4	12	TRBJ1-2	-	CASSSGRGGYTF	TGTGCCAGCAGTTCGGGTCGAGGCGGCTACACCTTC
TRBD2	TRBV4-1	18	TRBJ2-5	-	CASSRIPGLAGDLETQYF	TGCGCCAGCAGCCGAATACCTGGACTAGCGGGAGATTTGGAGACCCAGTACTTC
-	TRBV3-1/TRBV3-2	13	TRBJ2-5	few	CASSQAGQETQYF	TGTGCCAGCAGCCAAGCGGGGCAAGAGACCCAGTACTTC
-	TRBV5-1	19	TRBJ2-1	-	CASSLDARYLTGSYNEQFF	TGCGCCAGCAGCTTGGATGCCAGATACCTAACGGGCTCCTACAATGAGCAGTTCTTC
-	TRBV4-1	19	TRBJ1-6	-	CASSQVVLATGPINSPLHF	TGCGCCAGCAGCCAAGTCGTGCTTGCGACAGGCCCGATAAATTCACCCCTCCACTTT
TRBD2	TRBV6-5	16	TRBJ2-1	-	CASSSGLAGRGEEQFF	TGTGCCAGCAGTTCGGGACTAGCGGGAAGAGGAGAGGAGCAGTTCTTC
TRBD2	TRBV10-2	14	TRBJ2-5	-	CASTPGLPQETQYF	TGCGCCAGCACTCCGGGACTACCGCAAGAGACCCAGTACTTC
TRBD2	TRBV3-1/TRBV3-2	18	TRBJ2-7	-	CASSQEISSGTRNYEQYF	TGTGCCAGCAGCCAAGAAATTAGTAGCGGGACCCGAAACTACGAGCAGTACTTC
TRBD2	TRBV6-5	15	TRBJ2-3	once	CASSLGLAFTDTQYF	TGTGCCAGCAGCCTGGGACTAGCGTTTACAGATACGCAGTATTTT
TRBD1	TRBV25-1	14	TRBJ1-6	-	CASSHGQGYSPLHF	TGTGCCAGCAGTCACGGACAGGGGTATTCACCCCTCCACTTT
TRBD1	TRBV12-3/TRBV12-4	13	TRBJ1-5	-	CASSPRGSTDQHF	TGTGCCAGCAGTCCCAGGGGGTCTACCGATCAGCATTTT
TRBD2	TRBV2	14	TRBJ2-3	-	CASNLAGRTDTQYF	TGTGCCAGCAATCTAGCGGGGCGCACAGATACGCAGTATTTT
TRBD1	TRBV19	15	TRBJ2-4	-	CASSLTGGNQNIQYF	TGTGCCAGTAGCCTCACAGGGGGCAACCAAAACATTCAGTACTTC
TRBD1	TRBV7-9	15	TRBJ1-4	-	CASSSRQGASEKLFF	TGTGCCAGCAGCTCCAGACAGGGGGCAAGTGAAAAACTGTTTTTT
-	TRBV19	14	TRBJ1-1	once	CASSPFGGGLEAFF	TGTGCCAGTTCCCCCTTTGGAGGCGGACTAGAAGCTTTCTTT
-	TRBV19	14	TRBJ1-5	-	CASSPSRGNQPQHF	TGTGCCAGTAGTCCGAGCCGGGGCAATCAGCCCCAGCATTTT
-	TRBV7-9	16	TRBJ2-5	-	CASSLRTITSKGTQYF	TGTGCCAGCAGCTTAAGGACTATTACTTCTAAGGGGACCCAGTACTTC
TRBD1	TRBV6-6	18	TRBJ1-6	-	CASSRQGSMSSYNSPLHF	TGTGCCAGCAGTCGACAGGGCAGTATGAGCTCCTATAATTCACCCCTCCACTTT
-	TRBV28	13	TRBJ1-5	-	CASIQVDNQPQHF	TGTGCCAGCATACAGGTAGACAATCAGCCCCAGCATTTT